The sample holds many counts of the clone carrying this TCR beta chain. Antigen unknown. TCRdb ran MiXCR on the reads and lists one entry per CDR3 protein. The data contain hundreds of thousands of distinct CDR3 sequences, approximately 31% of them singletons. Looked up from germline, CDR1 is DFQATT and CDR2 is SNEGSKA (reference sequence). The CDR3 runs to 18 residues. The V gene lost 3 bases and the J gene lost 0 bases, with 18 bases spanning the gap. These data are taken from a study of T cell repertoires in cytomegalovirus infection. Study observations and caveats: CMV-specific TCR beta clonotypes restricted by HLA-C were the ones dominating the ex vivo response.

The origin of this receptor is a human donor in good health (CMV status not recorded). Some clones in this sample may be carry-over from other donors' samples. The V call is TRBV20-1, the J call TRBJ2-6, with D perhaps TRBD2 (6 bases). The specimen comprised cultured CD8+ T cells from PBMCs, sampled from culture after CMV antigen stimulation. The CDR3 spells CSASSETRYRSGANVLTF. The DNA of the CDR3 is TGCAGTGCTAGTAGCGAGACTAGGTATCGCTCTGGGGCCAACGTCCTGACTTTC.